These 21 T cell receptor beta chains came from one sample sequenced in a study of blood T cell repertoires in COVID-19 (dated by TCRdb to the early 2020s). The library was obtained by the immunoSEQ multiplex PCR assay. Sourced from immuneACCESS, this table was stored by TCRdb with only in-frame sequences that have V and J called. A share of the clones is absent; for the studies checked, an unresolved V gene accounts for under half, and the remainder has no known explanation. This sample holds over 200,000 clones; about nine tenths were observed only once. Under 3.5% of the sample is held by the ten biggest clonotypes. The sequenced material came from peripheral blood. The receptor source for this set is a man aged 25-40 years with COVID-19, enrolled during active disease.

The CDR3: CASSIVQNTEAFF. The CDR3 DNA reads TGTGCCAGTAGTATAGTACAGAACACTGAAGCTTTCTTT. V is TRBV19 and J is TRBJ1-1; D is unresolved. Per germline, CDR1 LNHDA and CDR2 SQIVND (reference sequence). CDR3 length: 13 residues. The V gene lost 1 base and the J gene lost 1 base, with 4 bases spanning the gap.

By its share, this clone is medium-sized. Different DNA sequences within this sample yield the same CDR3. This chain joins TRBV29-1 and TRBJ1-2; D is perhaps TRBD1 (6 bases). With 5 bases removed from V and 4 bases from J, the gap between germline ends came to 11 bases. The CDR3 loop spans 12 amino acids. Germline loops: CDR1 SQVTM, CDR2 ANQGSEA. The CDR3 region has the DNA TGCAGCGTTCTGACAGGAACCTATGGCTACACCTTC. It encodes CSVLTGTYGYTF.

The genes are TRBV4-1 and TRBJ1-4, with 9 bases aligning to TRBD1. The CDR3 has 15 amino acids. Germline V CDR1 and CDR2: MGHRA, YSYEKL. With V trimmed by 3 bases and J by 4 bases, 3 bases remained unmatched. CDR3 DNA: TGCGCCAGCAGCCATCCGGACAGGGGTAATGAAAAACTGTTTTTT. It is translated as CASSHPDRGNEKLFF.

The chain recombines TRBV2 with TRBJ2-1; TRBD1 is a possible D gene (5 bases). With 4 bases removed from V and 7 bases from J, the gap between germline ends came to 8 bases. Germline V gene lookup returns CDR1 SNHLY and CDR2 FYNNEI. The CDR3 consists of 12 residues. CDR3 DNA: TGTGCCAGCAGTGCCCAGGGTAATGAGCAGTTCTTC. It yields the protein CASSAQGNEQFF. The variable domain in full, with the rest retrieved from reference TRBV2 and TRBJ2-1, is EPEVTQTPSHQVTQMGQEVILRCVPISNHLYFYWYRQILGQKVEFLVSFYNNEISEKSEIFDDQFSVERPDGSNFTLKIRSTKLEDSAMYFCASSAQGNEQFFGPGTRLTVL.

This clone was observed once. The chain is built from TRBV27 and TRBJ2-3, with 8 bases that match TRBD1. Germline loops: CDR1 MNHEY, CDR2 SMNVEV (reference sequence). This CDR3 has 16 residues. The V gene end was trimmed by 3 bases and the J gene end by 1 base; junction bases not matched to a gene: 6. The CDR3 region is CASSFRTGLGTDTQYF. CDR3 bases: TGTGCCAGCAGTTTCAGGACAGGGCTGGGCACAGATACGCAGTATTTT.

This clone has just one count. Other DNA sequences in the same sample also yield this CDR3. The rearrangement uses TRBV6-5 and TRBJ2-7; 7 bases are shared with TRBD1. The germline CDR1 and CDR2 sequences are MNHEY and SVGAGI. V lost 6 bases, J lost 0 bases, and 8 bases stayed unmatched. This CDR3 region has 15 residues. The CDR3 region is CASRSPGQSSYEQYF. CDR3 DNA sequence: TGTGCCAGCAGATCACCGGGACAGAGCTCCTACGAGCAGTACTTC.

The V gene is TRBV27, the J gene TRBJ1-6; 7 bases align to TRBD1. The germline CDR1 and CDR2 sequences are MNHEY and SMNVEV (reference sequence). CDR3 length: 16 amino acids. V shed 6 bases, J shed 0 bases, and the junction held 5 bases outside the gene matches. CDR3 coding DNA: TGTGCCAGCAGCGAGGACAGGAGCTCCTATAATTCACCCCTCCACTTT. Protein sequence: CASSEDRSSYNSPLHF.

The chain joins TRBV6-2 or TRBV6-3 to TRBJ2-1, with 9 bases lining up with TRBD2. The CDR3 totals 15 residues. V trimming: 6 bases; J trimming: 3 bases; junction bases outside the gene matches: 6. CDR1 is MNHEY and CDR2 is SVGEGT in the germline V gene. The CDR3 is CASSELLAGYNEQFF. The DNA for the CDR3 is TGTGCCAGCAGCGAACTACTAGCGGGCTACAATGAGCAGTTCTTC.

The chain combines TRBV2 with TRBJ2-2; TRBD1 might be the D (5 bases). Trimming cost V 3 bases and J 10 bases, with 9 bases left between them. Germline V gives CDR1 SNHLY, CDR2 FYNNEI. This CDR3 region has 12 residues. CDR3 sequence (DNA): TGTGCCAGCAGTGATTCAGGGCCGGAGCTGTTTTTT. It translates to CASSDSGPELFF.

The rearrangement joins TRBV19 to TRBJ1-2; D might be TRBD1 (5 bases). The CDR3 loop spans 13 amino acids. Germline CDR1 reads LNHDA; CDR2 reads SQIVND (reference sequence). V was cut by 2 bases and J by 4 bases, with 8 bases left in between. As DNA, the CDR3 is TGTGCCAGTAGTATATCGGGGGTCTATGGCTACACCTTC. This sequence encodes CASSISGVYGYTF.

V and J are TRBV5-1 and TRBJ2-7, with no clear D. This CDR3 contains 14 residues. Trimming took off 1 base at V and 5 bases at J, with 13 bases between the two ends. Germline V gene lookup returns CDR1 SGHRS and CDR2 YFSETQ. In nucleotides, the CDR3 is TGCGCCAGCAGCTTGACGGTTCCCCCCCACGAGCAGTACTTC. It translates to CASSLTVPPHEQYF.

This rearrangement joins TRBV6-1 to TRBJ1-2; the D gene is possibly TRBD1 (5 bases). The CDR3 runs 13 residues. Germline lookup yields CDR1 MNHNS and CDR2 SASEGT. V lost 3 bases and J lost 4, with 9 bases in between. For the CDR3, the DNA is TGTGCCAGCAGTGAGGGGCAGAGCTATGGCTACACCTTC. Its translation is CASSEGQSYGYTF.

The V and J genes are TRBV28 and TRBJ1-4; 10 bases fit TRBD1. CDR1 and CDR2 (germline): MDHEN, SYDVKM. The trim removed 5 bases at V and 6 bases at J, leaving 6 bases unmatched. This CDR3 region has 15 residues. The CDR3 loop is CASSLPGQGYEKLFF. CDR3 nucleotides: TGTGCCAGCAGTCTCCCGGGACAGGGGTATGAAAAACTGTTTTTT.

This clone was counted once. The chain joins TRBV7-2 to TRBJ1-3, with TRBD1 as a possible D gene (5 bases). The CDR3 is made up of 16 amino acids. The V gene's germline CDR1 is SGHTA and CDR2 FQGNSA. Trimming stripped 2 bases from V and 0 bases from J, with 11 bases between. CDR3: CASSLISGISGNTIYF. The CDR3 coding sequence is TGTGCCAGCAGCTTAATATCAGGGATCTCTGGAAACACCATATATTTT.

In regard to this clone: Other DNA sequences from this sample encode an identical CDR3 as well. The rearrangement joins TRBV29-1 to TRBJ1-2, with TRBD1 as a possible D gene (6 bases). Trimming removed 1 base from V and 5 bases from J, with 17 bases in between. The CDR3 is 15 amino acids. Germline loops: CDR1 SQVTM, CDR2 ANQGSEA. CDR3 region: CSVEAQGTRQYGYTF. The DNA for the CDR3 is TGCAGCGTTGAAGCGCAGGGGACACGACAGTATGGCTACACCTTC. Complete variable domain (other parts from reference TRBV29-1 and TRBJ1-2): SAVISQKPSRDICQRGTSLTIQCQVDSQVTMMFWYRQQPGQSLTLIATANQGSEATYESGFVIDKFPISRPNLTFSTLTVSNMSPEDSSIYLCSVEAQGTRQYGYTFGSGTRLTVV.

This sequence joins TRBV6-6 and TRBJ2-1; possible D gene TRBD2, 6 bases. V was shortened by 2 bases and J by 15 bases, with 17 bases between the two germline ends. The germline gives CDR1 MNHNY, CDR2 SVGAGI (reference sequence). The CDR3 consists of 13 residues. In nucleotides, the CDR3 is TGTGCCAGCAGTTACGTGTCGGGGGTCGGGGCGTTCTTC. Its translation is CASSYVSGVGAFF.

This clone was seen just once. This chain joins TRBV10-3 and TRBJ1-1; D might be TRBD1 (5 bases). This CDR3 has 14 residues. Germline V lookup: CDR1 ENHRY, CDR2 SYGVKD. The germline V and J ends were trimmed by 8 bases and 5 bases, with 18 bases remaining between them. Here the CDR3 DNA reads TGTGCCATCGGCGGGGGTGAGGCGCGGACTGAAGCTTTCTTT. This gives the protein CAIGGGEARTEAFF.

The chain uses TRBV18 and TRBJ2-1, with D maybe TRBD1 (6 bases). CDR3 length: 16 residues. Germline assignment: CDR1 KGHSH and CDR2 LQKENI. Trimming shortened V by 6 bases and J by 4 bases, and 19 bases separated the two germline ends. The CDR3 reads CASSYEDRGTYNEQFF. CDR3 DNA: TGTGCCAGCTCGTACGAGGACAGAGGTACATACAATGAGCAGTTCTTC.

The rearrangement uses TRBV30 and TRBJ2-1, with 8 positions matching TRBD2. The CDR3 totals 16 residues. Per the germline V gene, CDR1 is GTSNPN and CDR2 is SVGIG (reference sequence). Trimming at V came to 0 bases and at J to 6 bases, leaving 10 bases not matched to a gene. This chain's CDR3 is CAWSVWGTRGVNEQFF. The CDR3 nucleotides are TGTGCCTGGAGTGTATGGGGGACTAGGGGCGTCAATGAGCAGTTCTTC.

The chain links TRBV7-9 to TRBJ2-3; D remains unclear. V lost 5 bases, J lost 0 bases, and 6 bases lay in between. There are 13 residues in the CDR3. Germline V gene lookup returns CDR1 SEHNR and CDR2 FQNEAQ (reference sequence). The CDR3 DNA follows: TGTGCCAGCAGCCCAATTAGCACAGATACGCAGTATTTT. Amino acids: CASSPISTDTQYF.

This chain joins TRBV6-2 or TRBV6-3 and TRBJ1-6, with 7 bases matching TRBD1. With 2 bases clipped from V and 6 bases from J, the junction kept 4 bases outside the gene matches. CDR3 size: 15 residues. The V gene's germline CDR1 is MNHEY and CDR2 SVGEGT. This CDR3 is CASSYGQGGNSPLHF. CDR3 in DNA: TGTGCCAGCAGTTACGGGCAGGGGGGTAATTCACCCCTCCACTTT.